The 12 T cell receptor beta chains below all came from one sample that was sequenced in a study of breast tumors, draining lymph nodes, adjacent tissues. TCRdb called the multiplex PCR reads again in MiXCR, with one record for every CDR3 protein. The sample contains 60,000 to 70,000 distinct CDR3 sequences, approximately 57% of which appear only once. Sequences were obtained from breast tumor tissue. All receptors derive from a female donor with breast cancer. Some clones in this sample may be carry-over from other donors' samples.

This clonotype was recorded at least ten times. The gene calls are TRBV5-4 and TRBJ1-2; 10 nucleotides match TRBD1. J gave up 0 bases and V 4 bases, and 9 bases lay outside the gene matches. The CDR3 loop spans 17 amino acids. Germline V gene sequence: CDR1 SGHNT, CDR2 YYREEE (reference sequence). The CDR3 DNA reads as TGTGCCAGCAGCCCCCGGGACAGGGGTCCTGCTAACTATGGCTACACCTTC. This codes for CASSPRDRGPANYGYTF.

Turning to this clonotype: Just one base apart from a much larger clone, this may be a read error. The V gene is TRBV12-3 or TRBV12-4, the J gene TRBJ2-5; 15 positions match TRBD2. There are 18 residues in the CDR3. The junction had 8 bases not matched to a gene; V was cut back by 3 bases and J by 3 bases. This CDR3 reads CASSFGARTSGREETQYF. For the CDR3, the DNA is TGTGCCAGCAGTTTCGGGGCGAGGACTAGCGGGAGGGAAGAGACCCAGTACTTC.

V is TRBV20-1 and J is TRBJ2-6; D not certain. Trimming shortened V by 5 bases and J by 0 bases, and 8 bases separated the two germline ends. This CDR3 is built from 14 residues. Germline-derived CDR1 and CDR2 are DFQATT and SNEGSKA (reference sequence). The CDR3 spells CSAAPDSGANVLTF. The CDR3 DNA sequence: TGCAGTGCTGCCCCAGACTCTGGGGCCAACGTCCTGACTTTC.

A few counts support this clonotype. A much larger clone lies one base from this, so it may be a read error. The rearrangement links TRBV10-3 to TRBJ2-5, with 9 positions matching TRBD2. Germline CDR1 is ENHRY and CDR2 is SYGVKD. There are 15 residues in the CDR3. CDR3 DNA sequence: TGTGCCACCAGTGAGTCGCGGGGGGGGCAAGAGACCCAGTACTTC. Translated: CATSESRGGQETQYF.

The table lists this clonotype with a few counts. The chain joins TRBV7-8 to TRBJ2-1, with D perhaps TRBD2 (7 bases). Germline V gene data show CDR1 as SGHVS and CDR2 as FQNEAQ. V was clipped by 8 bases and J by 7 bases, with 21 bases between them. CDR3 length equals 15 residues. Here the CDR3 DNA reads TGTGCCAGCCAAATGTGGGAGGGGGGAGTTAATGAGCAGTTCTTC. Its translation is CASQMWEGGVNEQFF.

This chain links TRBV5-1 with TRBJ2-3, with 8 bases lining up with TRBD1. CDR1 and CDR2 from the germline V gene are SGHRS and YFSETQ. The CDR3 sequence is 14 residues long. Unmatched junction bases numbered 2, after V lost 4 bases and J lost 1 base. As DNA, the CDR3 is TGCGCCAGCAGCAAGGACAGGGGCACAGATACGCAGTATTTT. Its translation is CASSKDRGTDTQYF.

This clonotype appeared once. The J gene is TRBJ2-5, the V gene TRBV3-2. TRBV3-2 has pseudogene status. The CDR3 contains 13 residues. CDR3 nucleotides: TGTGCCAGCATACTCGGGTACCAAGAGACCCAGTACTTC. This codes for CASILGYQETQYF.

V is TRBV7-2 and J is TRBJ2-6; D may be TRBD1 (6 bases). V was cut by 6 bases and J by 0 bases, with 12 bases left in between. Germline CDR1 and CDR2: SGHTA and FQGNSA. The CDR3 is made up of 16 amino acids. The CDR3 spells CASRSDSDSGANVLTF. The DNA for the CDR3 is TGTGCCAGCAGATCGGACAGCGACTCTGGGGCCAACGTCCTGACTTTC. The variable domain in full, completed from reference TRBV7-2 and TRBJ2-6, reads GAGVSQSPSNKVTEKGKDVELRCDPISGHTALYWYRQSLGQGLEFLIYFQGNSAPDKSGLPSDRFSAERTGGSVSTLTIQRTQQEDSAVYLCASRSDSDSGANVLTFGAGSRLTVL.

This clonotype has more than one count but fewer than ten. V and J are TRBV20-1 and TRBJ1-5; D is uncertain. The V gene lost 3 bases and the J gene lost 5 bases, with 17 bases spanning the gap. Germline V gene data show CDR1 as DFQATT and CDR2 as SNEGSKA (reference sequence). CDR3 length: 15 residues. The DNA of the CDR3 is TGCAGTGCTAGTCCCCGTGAGGGAGCTTATCAGCCCCAGCATTTT. Translation: CSASPREGAYQPQHF.

This clonotype occurred many times. CDR3 amino acids: CASSVGQGIQETQYF. CDR3 nucleotides: TGTGCCAGCAGCGTGGGACAGGGGATCCAAGAGACCCAGTACTTC. This sequence joins TRBV9 and TRBJ2-5; TRBD1 aligns across 10 bases. The CDR3 extends over 15 amino acids. Trimming at V came to 2 bases and at J to 1 base, leaving 2 bases not matched to a gene. Germline CDR1 SGDLS, CDR2 YYNGEE.

Many counts were recorded for this clonotype. The rearrangement uses TRBV6-2 or TRBV6-3 and TRBJ1-6, with D possibly being TRBD1 (6 bases). The CDR3 extends over 15 amino acids. From germline, CDR1 is MNHEY and CDR2 SVGEGT. V dropped 2 bases and J dropped 9 bases, with 14 bases sitting between them. CDR3 region: CASSYELTGSSPLHF. The CDR3 DNA reads TGTGCCAGCAGTTACGAGCTGACAGGCTCTTCACCCCTCCACTTT.

The chain uses TRBV11-3 and TRBJ1-2, with TRBD1 matching 8 bases. V was clipped by 4 bases and J by 6 bases; unmatched bases: 7. Germline V gene sequence: CDR1 SGHNT, CDR2 YENEEA. The CDR3 is 14 amino acids. CDR3 in DNA: TGTGCCAGCAGCTCCTCGACAGGGGTCCATGGCTACACCTTC. Its translation: CASSSSTGVHGYTF.